The 5 T cell receptor beta chains presented below share a single source sample, sequenced in a study of T cell responses to AZD1222 COVID-19 vaccine. Generated by immunoSEQ multiplex PCR, the TCRdb table keeps only in-frame clones and is missing some. This sample carries around 120,000 clones, approximately 90% of them seen once, and the ten largest clones take approximately 3.5%. The sequences come from peripheral blood, collected 28 days after the second AZD1222 dose. The source of these receptors is an adult who received the AZD1222 COVID-19 vaccine.

The gene calls are TRBV12-5 and TRBJ1-1; no clear D. The V gene's germline CDR1 is LGHNT and CDR2 FRNRAP. The CDR3 has 14 residues. The V end lost 1 base, the J end lost 1 base, and 7 bases lay between the germline ends. The CDR3 loop reads CASGLDTWNTEAFF. The CDR3 bases are TGTGCTAGTGGTTTGGACACGTGGAACACTGAAGCTTTCTTT.

The J gene is TRBJ1-1, the V gene TRBV7-3, with no clear D. Germline assignment: CDR1 SGHTA and CDR2 FQGTGA. The CDR3 runs 17 residues. V lost 2 bases, J lost 4 bases, and 20 bases lay in between. CDR3 coding DNA: TGTGCCAGCAGCTTACTGCAACGGCGGGATGTGGGCACTGAAGCTTTCTTT. Translation: CASSLLQRRDVGTEAFF.

V usage is TRBV11-2 and J usage is TRBJ1-1, with D hard to call. There are 14 residues in the CDR3. Germline assignment: CDR1 SGHAT and CDR2 FQNNGV. The V gene lost 5 bases and the J gene lost 8 bases, with 18 bases spanning the gap. CDR3 region: CASSPRPVKREAFF. CDR3 nucleotide sequence: TGTGCCAGCAGCCCCCGCCCCGTCAAGAGGGAAGCTTTCTTT.

This clone appeared a few times. This chain links TRBV3-1 (or the pseudogene TRBV3-2) with TRBJ2-5; 8 positions match TRBD2. The germline V gene has CDR1 LGHDT and CDR2 YNNKEL (reference sequence). This CDR3 contains 15 residues. Trimming took 1 base from V and 4 from J; bases not matched to a gene: 5. CDR3 sequence: CASSQAGGVRETQYF. CDR3 in DNA: TGTGCCAGCAGCCAAGCGGGGGGGGTCCGAGAGACCCAGTACTTC.

CDR3 coding DNA: TGTGCCAGCAGCCAAGGCAGGCAGGGTGTAGGCCAACTTATTAACTATGGCTACACCTTC. The encoded protein is CASSQGRQGVGQLINYGYTF. The chain combines TRBV4-2 with TRBJ1-2; TRBD1 might be the D (5 bases). CDR3 length: 20 amino acids. V lost 1 base and J 1 base, leaving 25 bases between the germline ends. Germline assignment: CDR1 LGHNA and CDR2 YNFKEQ.